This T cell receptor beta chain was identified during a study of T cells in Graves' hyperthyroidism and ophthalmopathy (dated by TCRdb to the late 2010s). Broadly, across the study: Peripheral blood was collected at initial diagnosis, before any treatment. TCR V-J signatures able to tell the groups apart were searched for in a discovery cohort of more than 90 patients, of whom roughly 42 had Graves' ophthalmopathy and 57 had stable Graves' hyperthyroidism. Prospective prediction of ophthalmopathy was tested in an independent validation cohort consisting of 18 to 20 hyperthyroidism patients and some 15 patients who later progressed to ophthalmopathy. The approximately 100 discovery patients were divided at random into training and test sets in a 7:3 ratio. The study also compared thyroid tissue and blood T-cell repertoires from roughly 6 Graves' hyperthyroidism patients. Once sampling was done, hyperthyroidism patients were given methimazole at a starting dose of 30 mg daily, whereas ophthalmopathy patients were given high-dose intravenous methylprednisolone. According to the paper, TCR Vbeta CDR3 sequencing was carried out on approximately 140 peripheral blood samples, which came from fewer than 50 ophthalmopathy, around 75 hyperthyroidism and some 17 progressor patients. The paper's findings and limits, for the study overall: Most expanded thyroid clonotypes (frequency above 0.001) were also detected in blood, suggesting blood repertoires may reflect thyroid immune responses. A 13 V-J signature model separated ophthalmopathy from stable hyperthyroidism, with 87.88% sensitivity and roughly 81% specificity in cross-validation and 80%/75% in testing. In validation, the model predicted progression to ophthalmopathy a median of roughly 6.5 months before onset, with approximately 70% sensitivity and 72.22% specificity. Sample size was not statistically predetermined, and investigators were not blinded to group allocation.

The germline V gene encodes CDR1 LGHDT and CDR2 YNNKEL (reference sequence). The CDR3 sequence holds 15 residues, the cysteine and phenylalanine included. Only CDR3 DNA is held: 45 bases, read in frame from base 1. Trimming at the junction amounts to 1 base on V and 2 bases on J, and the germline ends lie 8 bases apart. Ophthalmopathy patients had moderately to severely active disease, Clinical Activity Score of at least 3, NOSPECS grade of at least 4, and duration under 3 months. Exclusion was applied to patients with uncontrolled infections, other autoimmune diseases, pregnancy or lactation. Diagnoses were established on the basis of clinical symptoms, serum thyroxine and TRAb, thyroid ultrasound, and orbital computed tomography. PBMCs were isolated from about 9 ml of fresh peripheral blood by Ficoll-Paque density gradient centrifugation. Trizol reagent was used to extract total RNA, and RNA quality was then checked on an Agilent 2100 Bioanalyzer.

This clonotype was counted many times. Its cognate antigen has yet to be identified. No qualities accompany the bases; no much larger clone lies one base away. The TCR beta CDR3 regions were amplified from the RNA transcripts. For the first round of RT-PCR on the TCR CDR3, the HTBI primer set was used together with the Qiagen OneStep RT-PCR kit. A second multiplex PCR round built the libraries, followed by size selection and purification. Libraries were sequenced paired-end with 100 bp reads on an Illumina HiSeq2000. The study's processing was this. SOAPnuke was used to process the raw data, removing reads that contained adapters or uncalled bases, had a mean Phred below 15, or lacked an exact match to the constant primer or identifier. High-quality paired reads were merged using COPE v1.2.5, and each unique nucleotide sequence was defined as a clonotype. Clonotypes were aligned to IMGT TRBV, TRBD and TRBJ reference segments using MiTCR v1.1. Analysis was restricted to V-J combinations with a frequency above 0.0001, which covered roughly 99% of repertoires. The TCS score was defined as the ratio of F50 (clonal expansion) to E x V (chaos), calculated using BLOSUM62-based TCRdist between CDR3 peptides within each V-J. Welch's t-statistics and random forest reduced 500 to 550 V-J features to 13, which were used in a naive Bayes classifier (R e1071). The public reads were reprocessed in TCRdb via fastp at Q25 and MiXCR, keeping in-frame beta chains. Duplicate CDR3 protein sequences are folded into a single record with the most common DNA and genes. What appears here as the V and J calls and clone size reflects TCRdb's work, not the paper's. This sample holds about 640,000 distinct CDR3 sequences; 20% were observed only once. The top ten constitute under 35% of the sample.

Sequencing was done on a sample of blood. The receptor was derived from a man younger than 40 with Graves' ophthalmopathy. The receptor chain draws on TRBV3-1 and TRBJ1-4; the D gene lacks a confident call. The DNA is TGTGCCAGCAGCCAAGGTCTAGGGACTAATGAAAAACTGTTTTTT. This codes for CASSQGLGTNEKLFF. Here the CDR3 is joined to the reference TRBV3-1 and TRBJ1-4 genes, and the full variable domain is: DTAVSQTPKYLVTQMGNDKSIKCEQNLGHDTMYWYKQDSKKFLKIMFSYNNKELIINETVPNRFSPKSPDKAHLNLHINSLELGDSAVYFCASSQGLGTNEKLFFGSGTQLSVL.